The TCR beta chain described here comes from a study of cytomegalovirus exposure and HLA in healthy donors. This clone was found once. Its antigen remains unknown. The study drew the donors from its approximately 110-subject validation cohort, separate from the approximately 700-subject first cohort. The ends were cut back, 5 bases at V and 3 bases at J, with 22 bases in the middle. The CDR3 is made up of 17 amino acids. Germline V gene sequence: CDR1 SGHTA, CDR2 FQGNSA. Profiled with immunoSEQ multiplex PCR; TCRdb holds only in-frame clones, not every one. The repertoire holds tens of thousands of clones, with roughly 90% as singletons. Findings and caveats of the study: Most sequenced TCRs were rare (though some public TCRs occurred in many donors).

The rearrangement joins TRBV7-2 to TRBJ1-2; D not certain. Sequencing was performed on PBMCs. The source of this sequence is a woman aged 18-29 years in good health and CMV-seropositive. The CDR3 reads CASSPPGLQTGDYGYTF. CDR3 coding DNA: TGTGCCAGCAGCCCACCAGGCCTTCAAACCGGGGACTATGGCTACACCTTC.